These T cell receptor beta chains were read from a single sample in a study of blood T cell repertoires in COVID-19. Method: immunoSEQ multiplex PCR; TCRdb's copy keeps in-frame clones and lacks some. This table has fewer than 700,000 clones, about 89% appearing once. Sequencing input: peripheral blood. Every receptor here comes from a woman aged 50 to 60 with COVID-19, enrolled during active disease. The CDR3 runs from the conserved cysteine through the conserved F or W. The D gene is left open where the match is weak. The listing skips clone size in some rows; elsewhere it reads once, few, many or a size class.

NA	TRBJ1-5	TRBD1	TRBV5-8	TGTGCCAGCAGCTTGGAGGGACAGGGGGATCAGCCCCAGCATTTT	CASSLEGQGDQPQHF
NA	TRBJ1-1	NA	TRBV3-1/TRBV3-2	TGTGCCAGCAGCCAAGATCGGGCAGGGCGGACTGAAGCTTTCTTT	CASSQDRAGRTEAFF
NA	TRBJ2-1	NA	TRBV3-1/TRBV3-2	TGTGCCAGCAGCCAAGATTTAATCGCGGGGACCTACAATGAGCAGTTCTTC	CASSQDLIAGTYNEQFF
NA	TRBJ2-7	TRBD1	TRBV27	TGTGCCAGCAGTCCAGGGGGCCCATACGAGCAGTACTTC	CASSPGGPYEQYF
NA	TRBJ1-5	TRBD1	TRBV28	TGTGCCAGCACTTCCGCCGACAGGGCCCAGCCCCAGCATTTT	CASTSADRAQPQHF
NA	TRBJ2-5	NA	TRBV30	TGTGCCTGGAGTCAATTGGCGGGGGAGACCCAGTACTTC	CAWSQLAGETQYF
NA	TRBJ2-1	TRBD1	TRBV5-4	TGTGCCAGCAGCCTGACAGGGGGCGCCTACAATGAGCAGTTCTTC	CASSLTGGAYNEQFF
NA	TRBJ2-7	NA	TRBV5-1	TGCGCCAGCAGTGACGTCCCCGGGTCCCAGCAGTACTTC	CASSDVPGSQQYF
NA	TRBJ1-1	NA	TRBV19	TGTGCCAGTAGTATGCGGGGCATGAACACTGAAGCTTTCTTT	CASSMRGMNTEAFF
NA	TRBJ1-3	TRBD1	TRBV2	TGTGCCAGCAGGGACAGGGGGGCTGGAAACACCATATATTTT	CASRDRGAGNTIYF
NA	TRBJ2-2	TRBD1	TRBV27	TGTGCCAGCAGTATCGGGACAGGGCACGGGGAGCTGTTTTTT	CASSIGTGHGELFF
NA	TRBJ2-3	TRBD2	TRBV11-1	TGTGCCAGCGGACTAGCCGGCACAGATACGCAGTATTTT	CASGLAGTDTQYF
once	TRBJ1-2	NA	TRBV9	TGTGCCAGCAGCGTAGATCTCTCTGGCGGCTATGGCTACACCTTC	CASSVDLSGGYGYTF
NA	TRBJ2-3	NA	TRBV14	TGTGCCAGCAGCGCCAGGCGTCACACAGATACGCAGTATTTT	CASSARRHTDTQYF
NA	TRBJ1-3	NA	TRBV5-5	TGTGCCAGCAGCTCGCCCGGGACTATCTCTGGAAACACCATATATTTT	CASSSPGTISGNTIYF
NA	TRBJ2-3	TRBD2	TRBV3-1/TRBV3-2	TGTGCCAGCAGCCAAGGACTAGCTACAGATACGCAGTATTTT	CASSQGLATDTQYF
NA	TRBJ1-5	NA	TRBV5-1	TGCGCCAGCAGCTTTAACGGGGGTCGGGAGCCCCAGCATTTT	CASSFNGGREPQHF
NA	TRBJ1-2	NA	TRBV9	TGTGCCAGCAGCGGGGCGCGGGGTGGCTATGGCTACACCTTC	CASSGARGGYGYTF
NA	TRBJ1-1	TRBD1	TRBV27	TGTGCCAGCAGCCTGGGACAGGGCCGGACTGAAGCTTTCTTT	CASSLGQGRTEAFF
NA	TRBJ2-1	TRBD1	TRBV10-3	TGTGCCATCAGTTCAGACAGGGTCTACAATGAGCAGTTCTTC	CAISSDRVYNEQFF
NA	TRBJ1-5	TRBD1	TRBV5-8	TGTGCCAGCAGCTTGCGAGGGACAGCGAATCAGCCCCAGCATTTT	CASSLRGTANQPQHF
NA	TRBJ2-1	TRBD2	TRBV29-1	TGCAGCGCGCGGACTAGCGGGCCACACAATGAGCAGTTCTTC	CSARTSGPHNEQFF
NA	TRBJ1-2	TRBD1	TRBV6-1	TGTGCCAGCAGTGAAGGTTCTCGGGACAGGGTTAAAGGCTACACCTTC	CASSEGSRDRVKGYTF
once	TRBJ2-7	TRBD2	TRBV5-4	TGTGCCAGCAGCTTTAGAGCGGGGGCCTCCTACGAGCAGTACTTC	CASSFRAGASYEQYF
NA	TRBJ1-4	NA	TRBV6-5	TGTGCCAGCAGACGCCACACGTCAACTAATGAAAAACTGTTTTTT	CASRRHTSTNEKLFF
once	TRBJ1-2	NA	TRBV18	TGTGCCAGCTCTAAGCAGGGGAACTATGGCTACACCTTC	CASSKQGNYGYTF
NA	TRBJ2-7	TRBD1	TRBV20-1	TGCAGTGCTAGGACAGGGGACGAGCAGTACTTC	CSARTGDEQYF
NA	TRBJ1-2	TRBD1	TRBV6-5	TGTGCCAGCAGATCAGGGGGTCGGGGCTACACCTTC	CASRSGGRGYTF
NA	TRBJ2-7	TRBD1	TRBV7-9	TGTGCCAGCACCTTGAAAGGGGGCGACTCGGACGAGCAGTACTTC	CASTLKGGDSDEQYF
NA	TRBJ1-1	NA	TRBV21-1	TGTGCCTCTCTGGGGGGGGACGGTACTGAAGCTTTCTTT	CASLGGDGTEAFF
NA	TRBJ1-5	NA	TRBV10-2	TGCGCCAGCAGTGATCTACAGGCGCGGCAGCCCCAGCATTTT	CASSDLQARQPQHF
NA	TRBJ1-1	NA	TRBV6-5	TGTGCCAGCACAGAGGGAACTTACCCCGCTGAAGCTTTCTTT	CASTEGTYPAEAFF
NA	TRBJ1-2	TRBD1	TRBV2	TGTGCCAGCAGTTTCCCCGACAGGGGGCGATGGGGCTACACCTTC	CASSFPDRGRWGYTF
NA	TRBJ2-1	NA	TRBV6-5	TGTGCCAGCAGTTACTTCCCTAGGGGGACCTACAATGAGCAGTTCTTC	CASSYFPRGTYNEQFF
NA	TRBJ2-3	NA	TRBV19	TGTGCCAGTACCCTGCGACACGCTCACACAGATACGCAGTATTTT	CASTLRHAHTDTQYF
NA	TRBJ1-3	NA	TRBV13	TGTGCCAGCAGCCCCCGGACCGCCCAGGGTGGCGGAAACACCATATATTTT	CASSPRTAQGGGNTIYF
NA	TRBJ1-4	NA	TRBV19	TGTGCCAGCCGTACCAATCAGGGATCCGGTGAAAAACTGTTTTTT	CASRTNQGSGEKLFF
few	TRBJ1-1	NA	TRBV5-6	TGTGCCAGCAGCCAGAGGGTGTATACTGAAGCTTTCTTT	CASSQRVYTEAFF
NA	TRBJ1-4	TRBD1	TRBV4-1	TGCGCCAGCAGCCAAGTAGAACAGGGGAATGAAAAACTGTTTTTT	CASSQVEQGNEKLFF
NA	TRBJ1-1	NA	TRBV5-1	TGCGCCAGCAGCTCTCCAGGGAACACTGAAGCTTTCTTT	CASSSPGNTEAFF
once	TRBJ1-3	TRBD1	TRBV9	TGTGCCAGCAACCCGACAGGGTATATTGGAAACACCATATATTTT	CASNPTGYIGNTIYF
NA	TRBJ1-1	NA	TRBV6-6	TGTGCCAGCAGATCGGACAGCCAGATCACTGAAGCTTTCTTT	CASRSDSQITEAFF
NA	TRBJ2-7	NA	TRBV6-5	TGTGCCAGCAGCCAGGACTTATACGAGCAGTACTTC	CASSQDLYEQYF
NA	TRBJ2-7	NA	TRBV12-5	TGTGCTAGTGGCGCGAACTCCTACGAGCAGTACTTC	CASGANSYEQYF
NA	TRBJ2-7	TRBD1	TRBV5-1	TGCGCCAGCAGCCTGTCCGGGACAGGGGGGTACGAGCAGTACTTC	CASSLSGTGGYEQYF
NA	TRBJ2-5	NA	TRBV27	TGTGCCAGCAGTTTAACTCCGGGTGGGCAAGAGACCCAGTACTTC	CASSLTPGGQETQYF
few	TRBJ1-1	TRBD1	TRBV11-2	TGTGCCAGCAGCCCCCGTGCCCTGACAGGGCCCGAAGCTTTCTTT	CASSPRALTGPEAFF
NA	TRBJ2-7	NA	TRBV29-1	TGCAGCGTTGCCCAATCGGGGGTAGACGAGCAGTACTTC	CSVAQSGVDEQYF